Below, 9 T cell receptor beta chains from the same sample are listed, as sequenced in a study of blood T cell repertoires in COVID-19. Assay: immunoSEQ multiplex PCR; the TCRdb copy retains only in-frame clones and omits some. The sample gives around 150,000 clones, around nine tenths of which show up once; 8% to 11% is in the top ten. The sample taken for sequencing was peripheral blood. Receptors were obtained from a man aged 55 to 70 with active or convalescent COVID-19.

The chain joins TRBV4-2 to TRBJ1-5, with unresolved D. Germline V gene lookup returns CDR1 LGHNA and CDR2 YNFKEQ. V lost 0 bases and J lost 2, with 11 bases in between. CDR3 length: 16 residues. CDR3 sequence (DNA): TGTGCCAGCAGCCAAGATCCCGCGCGGGGCAATCAGCCCCAGCATTTT. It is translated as CASSQDPARGNQPQHF.

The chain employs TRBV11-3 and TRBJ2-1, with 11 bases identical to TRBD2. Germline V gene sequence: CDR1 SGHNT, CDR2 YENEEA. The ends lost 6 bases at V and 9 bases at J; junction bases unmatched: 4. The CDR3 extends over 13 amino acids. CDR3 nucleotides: TGTGCCAGCAGACGACTAGCGGGGTCTGAGCAGTTCTTC. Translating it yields CASRRLAGSEQFF.

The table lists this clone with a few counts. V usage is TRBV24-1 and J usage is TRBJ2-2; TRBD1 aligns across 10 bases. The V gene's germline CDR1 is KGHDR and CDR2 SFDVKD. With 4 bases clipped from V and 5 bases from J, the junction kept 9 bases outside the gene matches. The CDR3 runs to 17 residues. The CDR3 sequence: CATSEDTGTGVTGELFF. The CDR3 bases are TGTGCCACCAGTGAGGACACCGGGACAGGGGTGACCGGGGAGCTGTTTTTT.

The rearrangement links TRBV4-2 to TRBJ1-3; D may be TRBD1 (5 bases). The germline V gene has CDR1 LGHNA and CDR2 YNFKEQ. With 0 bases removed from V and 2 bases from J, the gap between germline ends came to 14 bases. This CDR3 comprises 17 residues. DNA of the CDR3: TGTGCCAGCAGCCAAGATCTCCCGGGGGGACCTGGAAACACCATATATTTT. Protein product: CASSQDLPGGPGNTIYF.

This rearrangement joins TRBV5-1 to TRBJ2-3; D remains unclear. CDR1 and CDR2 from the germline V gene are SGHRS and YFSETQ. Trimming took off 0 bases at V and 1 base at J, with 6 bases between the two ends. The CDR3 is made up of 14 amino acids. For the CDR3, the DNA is TGCGCCAGCAGCTTGGAACGGGGCACAGATACGCAGTATTTT. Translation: CASSLERGTDTQYF.

This CDR3 is CASSIGVGANEKLFF. DNA for the CDR3: TGTGCCAGCAGCATTGGGGTCGGGGCTAATGAAAAACTGTTTTTT. The rearrangement uses TRBV7-9 and TRBJ1-4; no definite D call. Germline V gene data show CDR1 as SEHNR and CDR2 as FQNEAQ (reference sequence). The length of the CDR3 is 15 residues. Trimming removed 5 bases at V and 3 bases at J, with 13 bases between.

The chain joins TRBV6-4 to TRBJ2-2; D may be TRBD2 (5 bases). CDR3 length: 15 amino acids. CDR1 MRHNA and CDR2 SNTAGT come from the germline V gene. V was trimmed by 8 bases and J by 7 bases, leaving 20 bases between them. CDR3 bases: TGTGCCAGCCGACTGGACGGTAGCGCGGTCGGGGAGCTGTTTTTT. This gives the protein CASRLDGSAVGELFF.

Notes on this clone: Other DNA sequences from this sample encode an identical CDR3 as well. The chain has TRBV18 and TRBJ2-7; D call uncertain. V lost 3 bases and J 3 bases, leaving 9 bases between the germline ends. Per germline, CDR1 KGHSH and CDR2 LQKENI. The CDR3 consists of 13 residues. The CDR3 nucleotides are TGTGCCAGCTCACCGGGCCAGAGCTACGAGCAGTACTTC. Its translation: CASSPGQSYEQYF.

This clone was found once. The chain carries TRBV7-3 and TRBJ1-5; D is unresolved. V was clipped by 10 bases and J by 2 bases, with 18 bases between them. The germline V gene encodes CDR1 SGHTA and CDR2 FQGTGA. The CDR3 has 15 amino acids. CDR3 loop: CATSEGFLGNQPQHF. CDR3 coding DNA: TGTGCCACCAGTGAGGGCTTTCTCGGCAATCAGCCCCAGCATTTT.